This T cell receptor beta chain was captured in a study of shared clonotypes between healthy human individuals. This CDR3 is built from 14 residues. V lost 9 bases and J lost 1, with 12 bases in between. CDR1 MDHEN and CDR2 SYDVKM come from the germline V gene. CD45RO negativity and positive selection for CCR7 defined naive CD8 cells, a population that excluded terminally differentiated effector memory CD45RA+ cells. Healthy adults negative for HIV, lacking recent acute infections or vaccinations, served as donors. Study-wide results and limits: Rarefaction revealed incomplete sorted-subset sequencing despite large depth. Clonotype sharing among donors was thought likely to change with sequencing depth.

Data came from immunoSEQ multiplex PCR; TCRdb stores just in-frame clones and leaves some out. Here the sample spans 560,000 or so clones, approximately 96% being singletons. On this clone: What it binds is not known.

The J gene is TRBJ2-2, the V gene TRBV28, with a possible D match to TRBD2 (5 bases). Input material: naive CD8+ T cells sorted from blood. This clonotype was sampled from a woman aged 30 to 39 in good health. Here the CDR3 reads CASTDYLNTGELFF. The CDR3 nucleotides are TGTGCCAGTACCGACTACTTGAACACCGGGGAGCTGTTTTTT.